This T cell receptor (beta chain) was sequenced for a study of T-cell memory formation after mild COVID-19. Study information: Largely donor-specific sequence clusters came from two donors. Overall study results and limits: Some clones that responded were present in memory (sampled pre-infection), which suggests cross-reactive memory joined.

The length of the CDR3 is 13 residues. The germline gives CDR1 SGHRS, CDR2 YFSETQ. Trimming removed 5 bases from V and 4 bases from J, with 11 bases in between. This clonotype turned up a few times. Its antigen is not identified. Constant-segment primers were used for 5'RACE, and the resulting TCR alpha and TCR beta cDNA libraries carried sample barcodes and UMIs. TCRdb fed the 5' RACE reads into MiXCR, producing one record per CDR3 protein. This table holds 300,000 to 350,000 distinct CDR3 sequences, roughly a fifth found once. Sequencing input: PBMCs or a T cell subset sorted from them (not recorded which). This sequence joins TRBV5-1 and TRBJ2-3, with unresolved D. The clonotype was recovered from a man between 18 and 35 years old who had mild COVID-19 (a few samples of this study predate the infection). Cell type and time point are not known. The CDR3 here is CASRAGRADTQYF. The CDR3, as DNA: TGCGCCAGCAGAGCCGGTCGGGCAGATACGCAGTATTTT.